At least ten counts were recorded for the clone carrying this T cell receptor beta chain. The record originates from a study of identical twins. Healthy Caucasians made up all donors. TCRdb reanalysed the 5' RACE reads using MiXCR and keeps one entry per CDR3 protein. Of around 510,000 distinct CDR3 sequences listed, more than 13% are singletons. In germline, CDR1 is SGHRS, CDR2 YFSETQ. The junction had 7 bases not matched to a gene; V was cut back by 6 bases and J by 6 bases. CDR3 length: 15 residues. The same sample was also studied in work on yellow fever vaccine responses in identical twins.

Sequencing was performed on CD4+ T cells sorted from blood. V and J are TRBV5-1 and TRBJ2-1; 12 bases are shared with TRBD1. The source of this sequence is a woman aged 18-30 years in good health. In nucleotides, the CDR3 is TGCGCCAGCACCCCCGGGACAGGGGGCAGCAATGAGCAGTTCTTC. Protein: CASTPGTGGSNEQFF.